Listed here are 9 T cell receptor beta chains from one sample, sequenced in a study of cytomegalovirus exposure and HLA in healthy donors. PCR primers comprised 60 Vbeta and 13 Jbeta primers. The protocol was immunoSEQ multiplex PCR, while the TCRdb copy is restricted to in-frame clones and leaves out a portion. This table has some 120,000 clones, roughly 9% appearing once. Material for sequencing was PBMCs. The receptors derive from a woman aged 40 to 50 in good health and CMV-seropositive.

The rearrangement links TRBV7-2 to TRBJ1-3; D might be TRBD1 (5 bases). The CDR3 is 15 residues long. V gave up 1 base and J gave up 2 bases, with 9 bases separating them. Looked up from germline, CDR1 is SGHTA and CDR2 is FQGNSA. Here the CDR3 DNA reads TGTGCCAGCAGCTTAGTTGCAGGGCCTGGAAACACCATATATTTT. This translates into CASSLVAGPGNTIYF.

Only a few counts were recorded for this clone. The chain couples TRBV2 to TRBJ1-3, with a tentative D call TRBD1 (6 bases). From germline, CDR1 is SNHLY and CDR2 FYNNEI. The CDR3 runs 15 residues. Trimming left V 6 bases short and J 7 bases short, with 19 bases between. CDR3: CASRIPSGQSNTIYF. The CDR3 DNA reads as TGTGCCAGCAGGATTCCTAGCGGACAGTCGAACACCATATATTTT.

This sequence joins TRBV5-1 and TRBJ2-3; possibly TRBD2 for D (5 bases). The CDR3 covers 13 residues. Looked up from germline, CDR1 is SGHRS and CDR2 is YFSETQ. V was trimmed by 8 bases and J by 6 bases, leaving 16 bases between them. The DNA for the CDR3 is TGCGCCAGAAGTCGGGATATTGGGGATACGCAGTATTTT. Amino acids: CARSRDIGDTQYF.

This chain uses TRBV29-1 with TRBJ1-1; TRBD1 aligns across 7 bases. V was clipped by 7 bases and J by 4 bases; unmatched bases: 9. The V gene's germline CDR1 is SQVTM and CDR2 ANQGSEA. CDR3 length equals 13 residues. The CDR3 reads CSAKQGHGTEAFF. CDR3 coding DNA: TGCAGCGCCAAACAGGGGCATGGCACTGAAGCTTTCTTT.

This clone showed up just a few times. The chain joins TRBV18 to TRBJ2-1; D gene uncertain. The germline V gene encodes CDR1 KGHSH and CDR2 LQKENI. This CDR3 contains 14 residues. V dropped 6 bases and J dropped 1 base, with 10 bases sitting between them. The CDR3 DNA follows: TGTGCCAGCTCCCCCGCCCTATCCTACAATGAGCAGTTCTTC. Protein product: CASSPALSYNEQFF.

The V gene is TRBV6-6, the J gene TRBJ2-1; weak D call: TRBD2 (6 bases). Germline CDR1 MNHNY, CDR2 SVGAGI (reference sequence). Trimming shortened V by 6 bases and J by 7 bases, and 16 bases separated the two germline ends. The CDR3 totals 14 residues. Here the CDR3 DNA reads TGTGCCAGCAGCCGCGGGCGGGGCGTGAATGAGCAGTTCTTC. Amino acid sequence: CASSRGRGVNEQFF.

This clone has only a few counts. The chain uses TRBV11-2 and TRBJ1-1; TRBD1 matches 7 bases. This CDR3 has 12 amino acids. V was pared by 5 bases and J by 10 bases, with 7 bases of the junction left unmatched. The germline gives CDR1 SGHAT, CDR2 FQNNGV. This chain's CDR3 is CASSPRQGVAFF. CDR3 DNA: TGTGCCAGCAGCCCACGACAGGGAGTAGCTTTCTTT.

The chain uses TRBV19 and TRBJ1-5; no clear D gene. Deletions cut 5 bases from V and 0 bases from J, with 8 bases between. CDR3 length: 14 amino acids. In germline, CDR1 is LNHDA, CDR2 SQIVND (reference sequence). The CDR3 sequence: CASSDTVSNQPQHF. DNA for the CDR3: TGTGCCAGTAGTGACACAGTTAGCAATCAGCCCCAGCATTTT.

This chain uses TRBV2 with TRBJ1-5; D remains unclear. V was shortened by 3 bases and J by 4 bases, with 7 bases between the two germline ends. Per the germline V gene, CDR1 is SNHLY and CDR2 is FYNNEI. The CDR3 length is 13 residues. This chain's CDR3 is CASSDSPNQPQHF. CDR3 DNA sequence: TGTGCCAGCAGTGACTCCCCTAATCAGCCCCAGCATTTT.